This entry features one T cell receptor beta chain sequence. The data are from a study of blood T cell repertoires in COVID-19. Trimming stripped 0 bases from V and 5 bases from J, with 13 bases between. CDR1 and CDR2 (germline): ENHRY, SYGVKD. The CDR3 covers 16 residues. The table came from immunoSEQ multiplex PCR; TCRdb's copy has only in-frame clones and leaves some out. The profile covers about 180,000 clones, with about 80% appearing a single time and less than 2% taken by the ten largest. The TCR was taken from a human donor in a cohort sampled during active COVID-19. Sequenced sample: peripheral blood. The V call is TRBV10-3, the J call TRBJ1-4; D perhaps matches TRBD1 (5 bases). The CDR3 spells CAISESTRGGNEKLFF. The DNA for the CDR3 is TGTGCCATCAGTGAGTCGACTCGGGGGGGGAATGAAAAACTGTTTTTT.